The clone carrying this T cell receptor (beta chain) was detected only a few times. Its antigen is not known. At one of its ends the junction is not consistent with the germline gene, which may arise from a read error. This PCR relied on a set of 60 Vbeta primers and 13 Jbeta primers. The method was immunoSEQ multiplex PCR; TCRdb's version includes in-frame clones alone and lacks a portion of them. This sample has 220,000 or so clones, with under 80% found just once. The source of the sample is a study of cytomegalovirus exposure and HLA in healthy donors. Findings and limits, study-wide: Clonal expansion was found to be greater in HLA-associated TCR beta chains than in equally common others in a later analysis. Confirmation was obtained in vitro that a few CMV-associated chains are specific for CMV antigens. The authors later found most CMV-associated TCR beta chains appeared HLA-restricted.

The germline V gene encodes CDR1 SEHNR and CDR2 FQNEAQ (reference sequence). The CDR3 spans 16 residues. The J gene is TRBJ2-3, the V gene TRBV7-9, with D perhaps TRBD2 (6 bases). The origin of this receptor is a woman in her twenties or thirties in good health and CMV-seronegative. Sequencing was performed on PBMCs. CDR3 protein: CASTLGTGGGTDTQYF. For the CDR3, the DNA is TGTGCCAGCACCTTAGGTACGGGCGGGGGCACAGATACGCAGTATTTT.